This TCR beta chain was found in a study of T-cell reconstitution after alpha-beta-depleted transplantation in children. Study-wide findings and caveats: Reportedly, only several hundred clones from non-depleted graft cells drove alpha-beta T-cell counts at about two months. Most T-cell counts and diversity one year after the transplant came from T cells that were newly produced.

Trimming removed 2 bases from V and 7 bases from J, with 5 bases in between. The germline CDR1 and CDR2 sequences are SEHNR and FQNEAQ (reference sequence). This CDR3 is 12 amino acids long. As it was prepared, the TCRbeta library received unique molecular identifiers. TCRdb fed the PCR reads into MiXCR, producing one record per CDR3 protein. The profile shows over 400,000 distinct CDR3 sequences, 43% of them singletons. Worth noting for this clonotype: Its antigen is not identified.

The TCR originated in a girl aged 2-10 years with aplastic anemia, due to receive a stem cell transplant. V and J are TRBV7-9 and TRBJ2-2; D ambiguous. The source was PBMCs, collected before TCRalphabeta/CD19-depleted stem cell transplant. The CDR3 reads CASSLQVGELFF. The CDR3, as DNA: TGTGCCAGCAGCTTACAAGTCGGGGAGCTGTTTTTT.